The 10 T cell receptor beta chains given below trace back to one sample, sequenced in a study of long-term antiretroviral therapy in people with HIV. The immunoSEQ assay was v3.0, run at survey level. Sequenced by immunoSEQ multiplex PCR; TCRdb stores in-frame clones only, minus some. The table lists some 31,000 clones, roughly 93% of them singletons. Material: unsorted PBMCs, obtained around 7.4 years after starting antiretroviral therapy. These receptors were collected from a man aged 50 to 59 with HIV.

The genes are TRBV28 and TRBJ1-3, with D unclear. Looked up from germline, CDR1 is MDHEN and CDR2 is SYDVKM. V was pared by 5 bases and J by 4 bases, with 9 bases between. This CDR3 spans 13 amino acids. CDR3 DNA: TGTGCCAGCAGTGGCAATTTAGGAAACACCATATATTTT. This gives the protein CASSGNLGNTIYF.

The V and J genes are TRBV7-7 and TRBJ2-1, with D possibly being TRBD1 (6 bases). Deletions cut 1 base from V and 5 bases from J, with 6 bases between. CDR1 is SSHAT, CDR2 FNYEAQ, per germline (reference sequence). This CDR3 comprises 13 residues. The DNA of the CDR3 is TGTGCCAGCAGCTTAGACAGGGACAATGAGCAGTTCTTC. Its protein product is CASSLDRDNEQFF.

V gene TRBV7-9 combines with J gene TRBJ1-3; D remains unclear. The CDR3 has 15 residues. Looked up from germline, CDR1 is SEHNR and CDR2 is FQNEAQ (reference sequence). V dropped 5 bases and J dropped 0 bases, with 11 bases sitting between them. The CDR3 sequence is CASSPEVVSGNTIYF. Here the CDR3 DNA reads TGTGCCAGCAGCCCTGAGGTCGTCTCTGGAAACACCATATATTTT.

The chain links TRBV5-5 to TRBJ2-7; 11 nucleotides line up with TRBD2. Looked up from germline, CDR1 is SGHKS and CDR2 is YYEKEE (reference sequence). With 2 bases clipped from V and 2 bases from J, the junction kept 6 bases outside the gene matches. The CDR3 is 16 amino acids. The chain's CDR3 is CASSFPASGGTYEQYF. CDR3 bases: TGTGCCAGCAGCTTTCCGGCTAGCGGGGGGACCTACGAGCAGTACTTC.

The chain uses TRBV19 and TRBJ1-1; D gene unclear. The CDR3 has 14 amino acids. Germline lookup yields CDR1 LNHDA and CDR2 SQIVND (reference sequence). V was trimmed by 7 bases and J by 4 bases, leaving 16 bases between them. This CDR3 reads CASIDLQRVTEAFF. The DNA for the CDR3 is TGTGCCAGTATTGACCTCCAGCGAGTCACTGAAGCTTTCTTT.

The chain carries TRBV19 and TRBJ1-5; D may be TRBD1 (6 bases). There are 14 residues in the CDR3. CDR1 and CDR2 from the germline V gene are LNHDA and SQIVND (reference sequence). V gave up 5 bases and J gave up 5 bases, with 13 bases separating them. CDR3 bases: TGTGCCAGTAGTTTACAGGGAAGGGATCAGCCCCAGCATTTT. Translated: CASSLQGRDQPQHF.

The chain carries TRBV5-6 and TRBJ2-2, with 8 bases aligning to TRBD2. CDR3 length equals 16 residues. J was trimmed by 5 bases and V by 1 base; bases with no gene match: 7. CDR1 is SGHDT and CDR2 is YYEEEE in the germline V gene. CDR3 protein: CASSLPSGGRTGELFF. The CDR3 DNA sequence: TGTGCCAGCAGCTTGCCGAGCGGGGGCCGAACCGGGGAGCTGTTTTTT. Filled out from reference TRBV5-6 and TRBJ2-2, the complete variable domain reads DAGVTQSPTHLIKTRGQQVTLRCSPKSGHDTVSWYQQALGQGPQFIFQYYEEEERQRGNFPDRFSGHQFPNYSSELNVNALLLGDSALYLCASSLPSGGRTGELFFGEGSRLTVL.

V usage is TRBV5-6 and J usage is TRBJ2-7, with a tentative D call TRBD1 (6 bases). The V end was cut by 0 bases, the J end by 1 base, with 11 bases between. The germline CDR1 and CDR2 sequences are SGHDT and YYEEEE. The CDR3 contains 15 residues. The CDR3: CASSLDSTGSYEQYF. CDR3 bases: TGTGCCAGCAGCTTGGATTCAACAGGGTCCTACGAGCAGTACTTC.

The chain combines TRBV6-1 with TRBJ2-7; D is possibly TRBD1 or TRBD2 (5 bases each). Germline V gene sequence: CDR1 MNHNS, CDR2 SASEGT. V was trimmed by 0 bases and J by 5 bases, leaving 20 bases between them. CDR3 length: 17 amino acids. The CDR3 DNA is TGTGCCAGCAGTGAAGCGTTCGGGGCCTCTCCCGACCACGAGCAGTACTTC. This encodes CASSEAFGASPDHEQYF.

The chain combines TRBV6-1 with TRBJ2-7, with D possibly being TRBD2 (6 bases). Germline CDR1 and CDR2: MNHNS and SASEGT. V lost 0 bases and J 10 bases, leaving 10 bases between the germline ends. This CDR3 spans 12 amino acids. The CDR3 nucleotides read TGTGCCAGCAGTGAAGCAGGCGGGATTCAGTACTTC. Translating it yields CASSEAGGIQYF.